This T cell receptor beta chain was identified in a study of CD8 T cells in ankylosing spondylitis. This clonotype was seen ten or more times. MiXCR, run by TCRdb on the 5' RACE reads, gives a single entry per CDR3 protein. The table has fewer than 150,000 distinct CDR3 sequences, approximately 7.4% seen once. Per germline, CDR1 SGHRS and CDR2 YFSETQ. The V end lost 2 bases, the J end lost 3 bases, and 8 bases lay between the germline ends. CDR3 size: 13 residues. This TCR was recovered from a female donor with ankylosing spondylitis or in good health (not recorded which). Sequences were obtained from blood, either unsorted or a sorted T cell fraction (not recorded which). The chain uses TRBV5-1 and TRBJ2-5; D ambiguous. The CDR3 region is CASSLVWKETQYF. In DNA form, the CDR3 reads TGCGCCAGCAGCTTAGTCTGGAAAGAGACCCAGTACTTC. Supplemented by reference TRBV5-1 and TRBJ2-5, the full variable domain reads KAGVTQTPRYLIKTRGQQVTLSCSPISGHRSVSWYQQTPGQGLQFLFEYFSETQRNKGNFPGRFSGRQFSNSRSEMNVSTLELGDSALYLCASSLVWKETQYFGPGTRLLVL.